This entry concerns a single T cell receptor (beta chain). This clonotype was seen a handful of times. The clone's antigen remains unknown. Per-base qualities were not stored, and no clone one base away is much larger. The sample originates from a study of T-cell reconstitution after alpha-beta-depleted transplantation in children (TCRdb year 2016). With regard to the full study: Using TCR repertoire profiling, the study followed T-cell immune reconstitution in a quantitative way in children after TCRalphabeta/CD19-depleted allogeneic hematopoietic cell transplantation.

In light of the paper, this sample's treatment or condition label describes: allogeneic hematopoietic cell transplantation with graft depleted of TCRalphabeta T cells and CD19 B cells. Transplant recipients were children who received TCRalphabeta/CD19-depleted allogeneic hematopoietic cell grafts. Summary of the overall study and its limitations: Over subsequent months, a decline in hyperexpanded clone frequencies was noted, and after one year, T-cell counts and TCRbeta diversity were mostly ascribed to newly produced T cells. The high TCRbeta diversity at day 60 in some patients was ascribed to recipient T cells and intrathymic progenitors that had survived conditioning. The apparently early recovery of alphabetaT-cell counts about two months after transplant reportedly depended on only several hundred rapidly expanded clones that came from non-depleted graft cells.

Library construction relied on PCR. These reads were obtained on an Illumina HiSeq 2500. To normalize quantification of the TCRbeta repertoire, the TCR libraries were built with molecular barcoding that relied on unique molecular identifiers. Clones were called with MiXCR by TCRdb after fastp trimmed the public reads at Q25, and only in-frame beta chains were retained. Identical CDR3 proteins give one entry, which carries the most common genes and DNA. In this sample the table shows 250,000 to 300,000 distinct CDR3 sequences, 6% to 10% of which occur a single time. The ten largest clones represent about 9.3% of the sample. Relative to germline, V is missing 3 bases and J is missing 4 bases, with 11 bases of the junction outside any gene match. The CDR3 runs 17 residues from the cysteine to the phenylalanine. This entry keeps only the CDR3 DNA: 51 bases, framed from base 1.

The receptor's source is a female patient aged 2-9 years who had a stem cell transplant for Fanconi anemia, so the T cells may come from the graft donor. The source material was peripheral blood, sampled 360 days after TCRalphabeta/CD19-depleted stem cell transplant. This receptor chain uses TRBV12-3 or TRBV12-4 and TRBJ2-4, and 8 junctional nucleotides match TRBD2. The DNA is TGTGCCAGCAGTTTCGAGACCGGGACTAGAGGTAAAAACATTCAGTACTTC. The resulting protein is CASSFETGTRGKNIQYF.